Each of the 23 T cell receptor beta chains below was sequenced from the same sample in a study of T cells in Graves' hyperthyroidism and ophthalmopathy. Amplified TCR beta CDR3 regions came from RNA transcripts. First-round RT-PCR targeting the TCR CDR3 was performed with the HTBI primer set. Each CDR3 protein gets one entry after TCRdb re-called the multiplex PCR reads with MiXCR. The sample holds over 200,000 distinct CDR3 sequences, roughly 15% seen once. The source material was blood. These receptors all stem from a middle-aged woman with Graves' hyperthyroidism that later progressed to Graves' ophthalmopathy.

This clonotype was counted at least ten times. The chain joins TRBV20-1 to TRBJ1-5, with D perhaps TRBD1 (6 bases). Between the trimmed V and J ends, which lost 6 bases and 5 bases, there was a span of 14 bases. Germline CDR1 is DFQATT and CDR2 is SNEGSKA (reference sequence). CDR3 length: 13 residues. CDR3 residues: CSADTQGYQPQHF. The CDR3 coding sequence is TGCAGTGCCGATACCCAGGGGTATCAGCCCCAGCATTTT.

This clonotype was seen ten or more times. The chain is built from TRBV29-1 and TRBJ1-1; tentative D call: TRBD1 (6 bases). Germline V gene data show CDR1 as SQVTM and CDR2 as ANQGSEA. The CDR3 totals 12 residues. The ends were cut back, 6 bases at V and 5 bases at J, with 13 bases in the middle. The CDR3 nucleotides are TGCAGCGTCCACATCAGGGGTACTGAAGCTTTCTTT. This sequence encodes CSVHIRGTEAFF.

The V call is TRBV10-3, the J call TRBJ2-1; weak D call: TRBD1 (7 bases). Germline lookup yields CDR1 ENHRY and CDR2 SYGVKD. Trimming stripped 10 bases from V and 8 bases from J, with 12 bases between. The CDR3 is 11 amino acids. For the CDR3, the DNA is TGTGCCACCCGCAGGGGGGATGAGCAGTTCTTC. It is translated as CATRRGDEQFF.

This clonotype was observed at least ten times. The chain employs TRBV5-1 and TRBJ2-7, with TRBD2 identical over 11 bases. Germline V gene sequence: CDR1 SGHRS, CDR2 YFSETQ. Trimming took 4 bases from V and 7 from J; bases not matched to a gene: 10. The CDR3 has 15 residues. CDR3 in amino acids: CASSTGLAEPVEQYF. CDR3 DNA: TGCGCCAGCAGCACGGGACTAGCGGAGCCCGTGGAGCAGTACTTC.

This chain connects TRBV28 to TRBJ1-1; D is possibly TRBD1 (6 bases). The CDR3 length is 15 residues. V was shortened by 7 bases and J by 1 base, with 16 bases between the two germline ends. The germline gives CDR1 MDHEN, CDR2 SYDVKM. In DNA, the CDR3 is TGTGCCAGCACCATCAGGGGAGGCGCGAACACTGAAGCTTTCTTT. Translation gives CASTIRGGANTEAFF.

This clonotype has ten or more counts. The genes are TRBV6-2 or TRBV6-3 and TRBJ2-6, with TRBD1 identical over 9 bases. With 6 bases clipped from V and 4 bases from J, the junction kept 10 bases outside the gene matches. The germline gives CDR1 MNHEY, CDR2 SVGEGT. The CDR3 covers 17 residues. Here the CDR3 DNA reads TGTGCCAGCAGGCGCCCGGGACAGGGAGCCGGGGCCAACGTCCTGACTTTC. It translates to CASRRPGQGAGANVLTF.

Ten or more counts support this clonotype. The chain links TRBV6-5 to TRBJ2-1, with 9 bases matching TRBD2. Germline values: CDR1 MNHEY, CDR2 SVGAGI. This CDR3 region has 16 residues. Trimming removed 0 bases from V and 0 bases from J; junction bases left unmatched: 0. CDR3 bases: TGTGCCAGCAGTTACTCTAGCGGGAGCTCCTACAATGAGCAGTTCTTC. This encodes CASSYSSGSSYNEQFF.

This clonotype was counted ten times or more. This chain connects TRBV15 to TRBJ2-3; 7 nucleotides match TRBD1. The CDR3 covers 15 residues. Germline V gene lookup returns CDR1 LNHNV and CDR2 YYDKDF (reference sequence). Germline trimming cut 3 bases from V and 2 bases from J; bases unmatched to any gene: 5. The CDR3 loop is CATSSWTGDTDTQYF. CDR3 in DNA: TGTGCCACCAGCAGTTGGACAGGAGACACAGATACGCAGTATTTT. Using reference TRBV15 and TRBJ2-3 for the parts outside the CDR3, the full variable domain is DAMVIQNPRYQVTQFGKPVTLSCSQTLNHNVMYWYQQKSSQAPKLLFHYYDKDFNNEADTPDNFQSRRPNTSFCFLDIRSPGLGDTAMYLCATSSWTGDTDTQYFGPGTRLTVL.

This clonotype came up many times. The CDR3 DNA is TGTGCCAGCAGCCCGTCGGGGTTTCCGAAGACAGGCCATAGCACAGATACGCAGTATTTT. Amino acid sequence: CASSPSGFPKTGHSTDTQYF. This chain joins TRBV7-8 and TRBJ2-3; D is perhaps TRBD1 (6 bases). Trimming pared 5 bases from V and 0 bases from J, leaving 27 bases between. Germline CDR1 and CDR2: SGHVS and FQNEAQ. The CDR3 extends over 20 amino acids. The full variable domain, its missing parts supplied by reference TRBV7-8 and TRBJ2-3, is GAGVSQSPRYKVAKRGQDVALRCDPISGHVSLFWYQQALGQGPEFLTYFQNEAQLDKSGLPSDRFFAERPEGSVSTLKIQRTQQEDSAVYLCASSPSGFPKTGHSTDTQYFGPGTRLTVL.

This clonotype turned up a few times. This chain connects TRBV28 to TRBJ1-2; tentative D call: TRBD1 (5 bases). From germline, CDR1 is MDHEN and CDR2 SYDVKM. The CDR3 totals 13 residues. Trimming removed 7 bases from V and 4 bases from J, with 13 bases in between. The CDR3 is CASTQGSSYGYTF. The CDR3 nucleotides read TGTGCCAGCACCCAGGGAAGCAGCTATGGCTACACCTTC.

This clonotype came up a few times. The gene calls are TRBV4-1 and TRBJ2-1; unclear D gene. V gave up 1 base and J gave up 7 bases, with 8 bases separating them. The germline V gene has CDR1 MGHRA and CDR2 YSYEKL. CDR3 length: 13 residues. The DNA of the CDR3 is TGCGCCAGCAGCCAAGTGCTGTGGAATGAGCAGTTCTTC. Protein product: CASSQVLWNEQFF.

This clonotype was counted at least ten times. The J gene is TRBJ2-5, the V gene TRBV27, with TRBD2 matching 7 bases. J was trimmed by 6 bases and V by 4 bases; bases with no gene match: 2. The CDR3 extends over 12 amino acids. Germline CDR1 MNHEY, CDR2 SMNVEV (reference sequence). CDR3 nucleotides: TGTGCCAGCAGTTCGGGGGGACAGACCCAGTACTTC. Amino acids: CASSSGGQTQYF.

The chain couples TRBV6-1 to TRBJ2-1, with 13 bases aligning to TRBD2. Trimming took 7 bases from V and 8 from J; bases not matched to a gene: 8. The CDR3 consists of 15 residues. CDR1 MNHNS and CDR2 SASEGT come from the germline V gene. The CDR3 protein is CASMGTSGIPDEQFF. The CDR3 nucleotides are TGTGCCAGCATGGGGACTAGCGGGATTCCAGATGAGCAGTTCTTC.

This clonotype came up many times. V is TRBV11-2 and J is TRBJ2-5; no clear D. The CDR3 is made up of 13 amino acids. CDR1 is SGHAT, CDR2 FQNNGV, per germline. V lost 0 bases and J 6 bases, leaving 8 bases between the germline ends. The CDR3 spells CASSLDLGQTQYF. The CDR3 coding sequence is TGTGCCAGCAGCTTAGATTTAGGGCAGACCCAGTACTTC.

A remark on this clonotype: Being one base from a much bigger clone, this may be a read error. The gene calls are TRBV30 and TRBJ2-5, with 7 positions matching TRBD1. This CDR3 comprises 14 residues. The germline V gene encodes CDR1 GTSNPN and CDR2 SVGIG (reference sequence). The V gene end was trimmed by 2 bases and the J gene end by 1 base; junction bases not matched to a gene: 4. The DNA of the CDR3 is TGTGCCTGGAGTTTTTCAGGGGGCCAAGAGACCCAGTACTTC. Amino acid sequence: CAWSFSGGQETQYF.

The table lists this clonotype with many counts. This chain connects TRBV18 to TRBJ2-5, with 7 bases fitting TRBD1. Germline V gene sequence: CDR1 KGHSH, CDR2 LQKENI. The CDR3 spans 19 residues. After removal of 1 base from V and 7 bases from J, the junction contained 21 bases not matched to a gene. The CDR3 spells CASSPRKGGAPPEEGTQYF. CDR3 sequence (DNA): TGTGCCAGCTCACCACGGAAAGGGGGCGCTCCCCCGGAGGAAGGGACCCAGTACTTC.

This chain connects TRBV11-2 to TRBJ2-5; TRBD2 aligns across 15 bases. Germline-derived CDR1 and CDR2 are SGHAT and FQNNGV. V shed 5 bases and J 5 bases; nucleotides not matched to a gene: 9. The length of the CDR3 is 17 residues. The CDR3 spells CASSPGLAGGRGETQYF. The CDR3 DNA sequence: TGTGCCAGCAGCCCGGGACTAGCGGGAGGACGCGGCGAGACCCAGTACTTC.

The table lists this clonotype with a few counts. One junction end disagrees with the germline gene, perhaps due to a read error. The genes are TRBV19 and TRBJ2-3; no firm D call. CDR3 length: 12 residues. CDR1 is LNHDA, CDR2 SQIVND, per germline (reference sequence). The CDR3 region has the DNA TGTGCCGGTAGTACCTTGGTAGATACGCAGTATTTT. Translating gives CAGSTLVDTQYF.

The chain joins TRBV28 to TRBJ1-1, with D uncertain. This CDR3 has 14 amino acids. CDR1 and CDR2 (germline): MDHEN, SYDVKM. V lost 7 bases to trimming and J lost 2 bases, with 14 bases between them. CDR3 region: CASIERPDNTEAFF. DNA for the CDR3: TGTGCCAGCATCGAAAGGCCAGACAACACTGAAGCTTTCTTT. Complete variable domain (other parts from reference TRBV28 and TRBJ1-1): DVKVTQSSRYLVKRTGEKVFLECVQDMDHENMFWYRQDPGLGLRLIYFSYDVKMKEKGDIPEGYSVSREKKERFSLILESASTNQTSMYLCASIERPDNTEAFFGQGTRLTVV.

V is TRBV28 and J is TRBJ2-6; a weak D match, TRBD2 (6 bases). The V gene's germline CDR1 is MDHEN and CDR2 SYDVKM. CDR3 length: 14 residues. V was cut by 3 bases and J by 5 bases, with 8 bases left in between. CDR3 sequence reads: CASSFGGWANVLTF. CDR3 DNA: TGTGCCAGCAGTTTTGGGGGGTGGGCCAACGTCCTGACTTTC.

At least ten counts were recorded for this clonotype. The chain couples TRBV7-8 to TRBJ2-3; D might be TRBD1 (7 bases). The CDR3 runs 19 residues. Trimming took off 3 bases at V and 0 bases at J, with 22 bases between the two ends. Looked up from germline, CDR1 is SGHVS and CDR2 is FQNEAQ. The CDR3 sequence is CASSFRRGRGGSSTDTQYF. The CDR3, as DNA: TGTGCCAGCAGCTTTAGGAGGGGGCGCGGTGGGTCGAGCACAGATACGCAGTATTTT.

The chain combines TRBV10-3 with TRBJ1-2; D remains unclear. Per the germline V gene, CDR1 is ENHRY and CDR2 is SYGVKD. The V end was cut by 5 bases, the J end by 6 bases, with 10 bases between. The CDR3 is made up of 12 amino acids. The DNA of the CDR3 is TGTGCCATCAGTAACATCGGCAATGGCTACACCTTC. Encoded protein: CAISNIGNGYTF.

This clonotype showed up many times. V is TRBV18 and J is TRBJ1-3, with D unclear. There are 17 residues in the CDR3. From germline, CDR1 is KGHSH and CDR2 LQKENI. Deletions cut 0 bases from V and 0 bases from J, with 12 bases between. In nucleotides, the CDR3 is TGTGCCAGCTCACCACCGAGGACTCCCTACTCTGGAAACACCATATATTTT. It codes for CASSPPRTPYSGNTIYF. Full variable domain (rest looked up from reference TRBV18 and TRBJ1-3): NAGVMQNPRHLVRRRGQEARLRCSPMKGHSHVYWYRQLPEEGLKFMVYLQKENIIDESGMPKERFSAEFPKEGPSILRIQQVVRGDSAAYFCASSPPRTPYSGNTIYFGEGSWLTVV.